The T cell receptor (beta chain) described here comes from a study of cytomegalovirus exposure and HLA in healthy donors. 60 Vbeta and 13 Jbeta primers were used in PCR. Profiling relied on immunoSEQ multiplex PCR, and the TCRdb table lists in-frame clones only, not all of them. The sample has fewer than 150,000 clones; 80% are singletons. This clone was seen a handful of times. This receptor was obtained from a female donor in good health and CMV-seropositive. What was sequenced was PBMCs.

DNA of the CDR3: TGTGCCAGCAGTGACACTTTGACAGGGTTGTACACCTTC. It translates to CASSDTLTGLYTF. V is TRBV6-4 and J is TRBJ1-2; 7 positions match TRBD1. V shed 2 bases, J shed 11 bases, and the junction held 8 bases outside the gene matches. The germline gives CDR1 MRHNA, CDR2 SNTAGT. The CDR3 is 13 residues long.